This T cell receptor (beta chain) was profiled in a study of CD8+ T cells in alopecia areata. The germline CDR1 and CDR2 sequences are SQVTM and ANQGSEA. The CDR3 length is 18 residues. The junction had 13 bases not matched to a gene; V was cut back by 3 bases and J by 4 bases. RNA was isolated and reverse transcribed to cDNA, the sequencing template. This table comes from immunoSEQ multiplex PCR, and its TCRdb copy is limited to in-frame clones, with some not included. Here the sample spans about 190,000 clones, around 56% being singletons. Treatment defined: oral pan-JAK inhibitor, 5-10 mg twice daily. Obtained from alopecia areata patients were lesional scalp punch biopsies along with peripheral blood. A note on this clone: Antigen: not known.

Study results and limitations: Sharing of TCR sequences between patients (possibly for HLA-related reasons) was less clear than in mice.

This material consisted of CD4+ T cells sorted from blood, taken at week 4, from a patient treated with tofacitinib. The origin of this receptor is a human donor with alopecia areata. The chain joins TRBV29-1 to TRBJ2-6; 9 bases line up with TRBD1. The CDR3 DNA is TGCAGCGTTGATCGATTTGAACAGGGGGCTTCAGGGGCCAACGTCCTGACTTTC. Protein: CSVDRFEQGASGANVLTF.